The table lists the clone carrying this T cell receptor beta chain with a count of one. Assay: immunoSEQ multiplex PCR; the TCRdb copy retains only in-frame clones and omits some. This sample has about 160,000 clones, with 70% to 90% found just once. This sample stems from a study of control samples from healthy donors and cancer patients. The V and J ends lost 5 bases and 0 bases respectively, with 14 bases between them. The CDR3 has 16 residues. The germline gives CDR1 LNHDA, CDR2 SQIVND (reference sequence). Sequences were obtained from blood. V is TRBV19 and J is TRBJ1-5; tentatively, D is TRBD1 (5 bases). This TCR was sampled from a man aged 30-40 years in good health. The CDR3: CASSSQGRSSNQPQHF. The CDR3 DNA follows: TGTGCCAGTAGTTCCCAGGGCAGGAGTAGCAATCAGCCCCAGCATTTT.